The 27 T cell receptor beta chains presented below share a single source sample, sequenced in a study of blood T cell repertoires in COVID-19. Sequencing was performed with immunoSEQ multiplex PCR; in TCRdb, only in-frame clones are kept and a portion is missing. The top ten clones hold approximately 1.5% of a sample with approximately 150,000 clones, less than 90% of them seen once. The sequenced material came from peripheral blood. These receptors all stem from a man in his 60s with acute or convalescent COVID-19.

This chain connects TRBV20-1 to TRBJ2-7; tentative D call: TRBD1 (5 bases). CDR1 and CDR2 from the germline V gene are DFQATT and SNEGSKA (reference sequence). The V end lost 6 bases, the J end lost 9 bases, and 15 bases lay between the germline ends. This CDR3 region has 11 residues. CDR3 bases: TGCAGTGCGGACCAGGGTCCGAGGCAGTACTTC. Its protein is CSADQGPRQYF.

The chain employs TRBV10-3 and TRBJ2-7, with D perhaps TRBD2 (6 bases). V lost 4 bases and J lost 4, with 11 bases in between. This CDR3 is built from 13 residues. Germline CDR1 reads ENHRY; CDR2 reads SYGVKD. The CDR3, as DNA: TGTGCCATCAGTGCTCGCGGGGAATACGAGCAGTACTTC. Translated: CAISARGEYEQYF.

The chain couples TRBV25-1 to TRBJ1-2; tentatively, D is TRBD1 (6 bases). The CDR3 spans 14 residues. V lost 2 bases to trimming and J lost 2 bases, with 9 bases between them. Germline CDR1 reads MGHDK; CDR2 reads SYGVNS. The CDR3 DNA reads as TGTGCCAGCAGTGAACCAGGGGCGAACTATGGCTACACCTTC. Its translation: CASSEPGANYGYTF.

The chain employs TRBV28 and TRBJ1-1, with 8 bases that match TRBD1. V lost 6 bases, J lost 4 bases, and 4 bases stayed unmatched. The germline V gene has CDR1 MDHEN and CDR2 SYDVKM. The CDR3 totals 13 residues. The CDR3: CASSTGGSTEAFF. The CDR3 bases are TGTGCCAGCAGCACAGGGGGAAGCACTGAAGCTTTCTTT.

J is TRBJ2-7 and V is TRBV29-1; 8 positions match TRBD2. V shed 5 bases, J shed 4 bases, and the junction held 7 bases outside the gene matches. Germline V CDR1 and CDR2: SQVTM, ANQGSEA. This CDR3 spans 13 amino acids. The CDR3 region is CSVLWSGSYEQYF. CDR3 nucleotides: TGCAGCGTTCTTTGGAGCGGGAGTTACGAGCAGTACTTC.

The chain combines TRBV6-6 with TRBJ1-3; no definite D call. Germline V lookup: CDR1 MNHNY, CDR2 SVGAGI (reference sequence). This CDR3 has 15 residues. V shed 2 bases and J shed 0 bases, with 8 bases lying between them. This chain's CDR3 is CASSYPTDSGNTIYF. The CDR3 bases are TGTGCCAGCAGTTACCCTACAGACTCTGGAAACACCATATATTTT.

This chain connects TRBV28 to TRBJ1-6; 10 positions match TRBD1. This CDR3 comprises 15 residues. The V gene end was trimmed by 8 bases and the J gene end by 8 bases; junction bases not matched to a gene: 9. Germline values: CDR1 MDHEN, CDR2 SYDVKM. The DNA for the CDR3 is TGTGCCAGCCTCGGGACAGGGGCGGGTTATTCACCCCTCCACTTT. Translated: CASLGTGAGYSPLHF.

This chain connects TRBV19 to TRBJ2-5, with 8 bases that match TRBD2. CDR3 length: 15 amino acids. V shed 7 bases and J 5 bases; nucleotides not matched to a gene: 12. Germline CDR1 reads LNHDA; CDR2 reads SQIVND (reference sequence). Here the CDR3 reads CASTMTGTRRETQYF. The CDR3, as DNA: TGTGCCAGTACCATGACCGGGACTAGGCGGGAGACCCAGTACTTC.

The chain uses TRBV6-4 and TRBJ1-4; maybe TRBD1 (5 bases). This CDR3 region has 18 residues. Trimming pared 0 bases from V and 0 bases from J, leaving 14 bases between. Looked up from germline, CDR1 is MRHNA and CDR2 is SNTAGT. The CDR3 nucleotides are TGTGCCAGCAGTGACTCGACGGGGGGGGATGCAACTAATGAAAAACTGTTTTTT. It is translated as CASSDSTGGDATNEKLFF.

The gene calls are TRBV19 and TRBJ2-2; 11 bases align to TRBD2. The CDR3 covers 15 residues. Germline CDR1 and CDR2: LNHDA and SQIVND (reference sequence). Trimming at V came to 5 bases and at J to 6 bases, leaving 5 bases not matched to a gene. CDR3 coding DNA: TGTGCCAGTAGTCCAATAGCGGGAGGGTCCGGGGAGCTGTTTTTT. It codes for CASSPIAGGSGELFF.

V gene TRBV6-6 combines with J gene TRBJ2-5, with 11 bases that match TRBD1. Losses at the gene ends were 5 bases for V and 5 bases for J; bases not matched to a gene: 4. Germline V gives CDR1 MNHNY, CDR2 SVGAGI (reference sequence). The CDR3 sequence is 14 residues long. This CDR3 reads CASSGQGAQETQYF. The CDR3 nucleotides read TGTGCCAGCAGTGGACAGGGGGCTCAGGAGACCCAGTACTTC.

The genes are TRBV29-1 and TRBJ2-7, with TRBD1 identical over 9 bases. The CDR3 contains 13 residues. Germline CDR1 and CDR2: SQVTM and ANQGSEA. With 6 bases clipped from V and 4 bases from J, the junction kept 7 bases outside the gene matches. The CDR3: CSVLQGAPYEQYF. CDR3 nucleotide sequence: TGCAGCGTGCTACAGGGGGCTCCTTACGAGCAGTACTTC.

The V and J genes are TRBV3-1 (or the pseudogene TRBV3-2) and TRBJ2-1; 7 bases are shared with TRBD2. This CDR3 region has 14 residues. Per germline, CDR1 LGHDT and CDR2 YNNKEL (reference sequence). V gave up 1 base and J gave up 5 bases; unmatched junction bases: 2. The CDR3 DNA reads as TGTGCCAGCAGCCAAGTTGCGGGGGACAATGAGCAGTTCTTC. This encodes CASSQVAGDNEQFF.

The DNA of the CDR3 is TGTGCCAGCAGCCAAGTAAGGAGCGACAGAGATACGCAGTATTTT. It is translated as CASSQVRSDRDTQYF. This sequence joins TRBV3-1 (or the pseudogene TRBV3-2) and TRBJ2-3, with a tentative D call TRBD1 (5 bases). In germline, CDR1 is LGHDT, CDR2 YNNKEL (reference sequence). Trimming stripped 1 base from V and 5 bases from J, with 13 bases between. The CDR3 has 15 amino acids.

The chain carries TRBV3-1 (or the pseudogene TRBV3-2) and TRBJ2-2; 8 bases align to TRBD1. The germline CDR1 and CDR2 sequences are LGHDT and YNNKEL (reference sequence). Trimming took 4 bases from V and 5 from J; bases not matched to a gene: 6. CDR3 size: 15 residues. The DNA for the CDR3 is TGTGCCAGCAGCCGACAGGGGTTCGGTACCGGGGAGCTGTTTTTT. Amino acid sequence: CASSRQGFGTGELFF.

V is TRBV2 and J is TRBJ2-7; TRBD2 might be the D (5 bases). Germline CDR1 and CDR2: SNHLY and FYNNEI. V lost 2 bases to trimming and J lost 0 bases, with 8 bases between them. The CDR3 spans 14 residues. The CDR3 loop is CASSETGYSYEQYF. CDR3 in DNA: TGTGCCAGCAGTGAAACGGGGTACTCCTACGAGCAGTACTTC.

The chain links TRBV6-6 to TRBJ2-2; tentatively, D is TRBD2 (6 bases). Germline V CDR1 and CDR2: MNHNY, SVGAGI (reference sequence). This CDR3 has 11 residues. V was shortened by 10 bases and J by 6 bases, with 9 bases between the two germline ends. This chain's CDR3 is CATVAAGELFF. The CDR3, as DNA: TGTGCCACCGTAGCGGCCGGGGAGCTGTTTTTT.

This clone was seen once. The CDR3 DNA is TGTGCCAGCAGTTTAGACGGTGTGGTCGGCTACACCTTC. Translated, it gives CASSLDGVVGYTF. J is TRBJ1-2 and V is TRBV12-3 or TRBV12-4; D unclear. Trimming shortened V by 1 base and J by 8 bases, and 11 bases separated the two germline ends. This CDR3 comprises 13 residues.

This clone was counted a single time. V gene TRBV23-1 combines with J gene TRBJ2-7; 9 bases fit TRBD1. TRBV23-1 is treated as an ORF (open reading frame) with a function not yet certain. J was trimmed by 1 base and V by 1 base; bases with no gene match: 8. The CDR3 contains 17 residues. The DNA for the CDR3 is TGCGCCAGCAGTCAATTTTTGAGGACAGGGGTTTCCTACGAGCAGTACTTC. Its translation: CASSQFLRTGVSYEQYF.

The V and J genes are TRBV6-5 and TRBJ2-3; 9 bases are a match to TRBD2. The CDR3 sequence is 14 residues long. Looked up from germline, CDR1 is MNHEY and CDR2 is SVGAGI. Losses at the gene ends were 9 bases for V and 1 base for J; bases not matched to a gene: 5. The CDR3: CASSGSVGTDTQYF. Written as DNA, the CDR3 is TGTGCCAGTAGCGGGAGTGTCGGCACAGATACGCAGTATTTT.

The V call is TRBV5-1, the J call TRBJ1-1; perhaps TRBD1 as D (6 bases). The CDR3 covers 15 residues. Germline CDR1 and CDR2: SGHRS and YFSETQ. The ends were cut back, 0 bases at V and 2 bases at J, with 11 bases in the middle. The CDR3 DNA reads TGCGCCAGCAGCTTGGGGTGGGGGCTAAACACTGAAGCTTTCTTT. Amino acid sequence: CASSLGWGLNTEAFF. The full variable domain, its missing parts supplied by reference TRBV5-1 and TRBJ1-1, is KAGVTQTPRYLIKTRGQQVTLSCSPISGHRSVSWYQQTPGQGLQFLFEYFSETQRNKGNFPGRFSGRQFSNSRSEMNVSTLELGDSALYLCASSLGWGLNTEAFFGQGTRLTVV.

This clone was seen just once. This chain connects TRBV5-8 to TRBJ1-5; the match to TRBD1 covers 9 bases. V lost 7 bases, J lost 1 base, and 3 bases stayed unmatched. There are 14 residues in the CDR3. Germline V gene sequence: CDR1 SGHTS, CDR2 YDEGEE. The CDR3 is CASGDRASNQPQHF. The CDR3 nucleotides are TGTGCCAGCGGGGACAGGGCGAGCAATCAGCCCCAGCATTTT. Variable domain in full (rest from reference TRBV5-8 and TRBJ1-5): EAGVTQSPTHLIKTRGQQATLRCSPISGHTSVYWYQQALGLGLQFLLWYDEGEERNRGNFPPRFSGRQFPNYSSELNVNALELEDSALYLCASGDRASNQPQHFGDGTRLSIL.

V and J are TRBV19 and TRBJ1-2; perhaps TRBD1 as D (5 bases). CDR1 and CDR2 from the germline V gene are LNHDA and SQIVND (reference sequence). This CDR3 has 13 residues. V was shortened by 4 bases and J by 4 bases, with 10 bases between the two germline ends. CDR3 in amino acids: CASSTQGSYGYTF. CDR3 coding DNA: TGTGCCAGTAGTACGCAGGGAAGCTATGGCTACACCTTC. Full variable domain (missing parts from reference TRBV19 and TRBJ1-2): DGGITQSPKYLFRKEGQNVTLSCEQNLNHDAMYWYRQDPGQGLRLIYYSQIVNDFQKGDIAEGYSVSREKKESFPLTVTSAQKNPTAFYLCASSTQGSYGYTFGSGTRLTVV.

The chain joins TRBV5-1 to TRBJ2-6; a possible D gene is TRBD1 (6 bases). The germline V gene encodes CDR1 SGHRS and CDR2 YFSETQ. V was pared by 4 bases and J by 2 bases, with 10 bases between. CDR3 size: 15 residues. The CDR3: CASSRGQTGANVLTF. Written as DNA, the CDR3 is TGCGCCAGCAGCCGGGGACAAACTGGGGCCAACGTCCTGACTTTC. Complete variable domain (other parts from reference TRBV5-1 and TRBJ2-6): KAGVTQTPRYLIKTRGQQVTLSCSPISGHRSVSWYQQTPGQGLQFLFEYFSETQRNKGNFPGRFSGRQFSNSRSEMNVSTLELGDSALYLCASSRGQTGANVLTFGAGSRLTVL.

The V call is TRBV11-1, the J call TRBJ2-7; 11 nucleotides line up with TRBD1. Germline CDR1 and CDR2: SGHAT and FQDESV (reference sequence). V dropped 5 bases and J dropped 3; count of bases not matched to a gene: 6. The CDR3 runs to 15 residues. The CDR3 DNA is TGTGCCAGCAGCGCGGGACAGGGGGTTTTCTACGAGCAGTACTTC. The encoded protein is CASSAGQGVFYEQYF.

This chain joins TRBV19 and TRBJ2-6; possibly TRBD1 for D (6 bases). Trimming left V 4 bases short and J 0 bases short, with 10 bases between. Germline values: CDR1 LNHDA, CDR2 SQIVND (reference sequence). CDR3 length: 16 amino acids. CDR3 in DNA: TGTGCCAGTAGTACTCAGACAGGCTCTGGGGCCAACGTCCTGACTTTC. Protein sequence: CASSTQTGSGANVLTF.

This rearrangement joins TRBV28 to TRBJ2-7; no reliable D call. CDR1 MDHEN and CDR2 SYDVKM come from the germline V gene. Trimming left V 2 bases short and J 4 bases short, with 6 bases between. The CDR3 length is 12 residues. The CDR3 here is CASSLISYEQYF. In DNA, the CDR3 is TGTGCCAGCAGTTTAATCTCTTACGAGCAGTACTTC.